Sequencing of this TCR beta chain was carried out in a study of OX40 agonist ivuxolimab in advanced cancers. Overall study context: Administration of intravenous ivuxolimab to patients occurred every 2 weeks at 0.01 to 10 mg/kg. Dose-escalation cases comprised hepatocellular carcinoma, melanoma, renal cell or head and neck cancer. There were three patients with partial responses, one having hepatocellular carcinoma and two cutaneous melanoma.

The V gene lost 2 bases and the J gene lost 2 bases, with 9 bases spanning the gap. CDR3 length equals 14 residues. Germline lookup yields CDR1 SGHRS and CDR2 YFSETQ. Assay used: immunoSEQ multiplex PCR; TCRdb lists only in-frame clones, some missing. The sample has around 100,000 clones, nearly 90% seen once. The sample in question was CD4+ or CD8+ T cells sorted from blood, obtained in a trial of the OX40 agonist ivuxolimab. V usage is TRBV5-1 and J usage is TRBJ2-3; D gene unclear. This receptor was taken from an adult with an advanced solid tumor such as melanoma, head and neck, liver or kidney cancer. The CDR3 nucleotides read TGCGCCAGCAGCTTCGGGCAAATCACAGATACGCAGTATTTT. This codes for CASSFGQITDTQYF.